These 28 T cell receptor beta chains were sequenced from one sample in a study of chemoradiotherapy in HPV16-positive cancers. Sequencing used immunoSEQ multiplex PCR; TCRdb keeps in-frame clones, though not all of them. Of roughly 7,300 clones in the sample, about 89% were seen once. Sampling was performed from a patient who underwent chemoradiotherapy. The receptor set was obtained from a human donor with HPV-associated anogenital cancer.

This chain joins TRBV19 and TRBJ1-1, with D possibly TRBD1 on 5 matching bases. The CDR3 is 15 residues long. Between the trimmed V and J ends, which lost 7 bases and 0 bases, there was a span of 15 bases. Germline V gives CDR1 LNHDA, CDR2 SQIVND (reference sequence). The CDR3 region is CASMGLSVVNTEAFF. DNA of the CDR3: TGTGCCAGTATGGGGCTTTCCGTAGTGAACACTGAAGCTTTCTTT.

This clone occurred once. The chain employs TRBV7-9 and TRBJ1-2, with D unresolved. Trimming took off 5 bases at V and 8 bases at J, with 21 bases between the two ends. CDR3 length: 15 residues. Looked up from germline, CDR1 is SEHNR and CDR2 is FQNEAQ (reference sequence). The CDR3 bases are TGTGCCAGCAGCACGGCCGCCGGGATCGTAGGCGGCTACACCTTC. It translates to CASSTAAGIVGGYTF.

V is TRBV19 and J is TRBJ2-7, with D perhaps being TRBD1 or TRBD2 (5 bases each). There are 15 residues in the CDR3. The V end lost 6 bases, the J end lost 2 bases, and 17 bases lay between the germline ends. Germline V gives CDR1 LNHDA, CDR2 SQIVND (reference sequence). The CDR3: CASRGDGQKPYEQYF. CDR3 DNA: TGTGCCAGTAGGGGGGACGGGCAAAAACCCTACGAGCAGTACTTC.

In this sample, this clone turned up a few times. Here the CDR3 reads CASSLGWTQTSTDTQYF. CDR3 nucleotide sequence: TGTGCCAGCAGCTTAGGGTGGACTCAGACTAGCACAGATACGCAGTATTTT. The rearrangement joins TRBV7-9 to TRBJ2-3; a weak D match, TRBD2 (5 bases). Trimming shortened V by 1 base and J by 0 bases, and 14 bases separated the two germline ends. CDR3 length: 17 amino acids. Germline loops: CDR1 SEHNR, CDR2 FQNEAQ (reference sequence).

The chain combines TRBV7-8 with TRBJ2-5; 11 bases are a match to TRBD1. This CDR3 spans 15 amino acids. V gave up 5 bases and J gave up 4 bases; unmatched junction bases: 6. Germline CDR1 is SGHVS and CDR2 is FQNEAQ. CDR3 protein: CASSPDRGLGETQYF. DNA for the CDR3: TGTGCCAGCAGCCCGGACAGGGGGCTGGGAGAGACCCAGTACTTC.

The rearrangement links TRBV12-2 to TRBJ2-5; the table's D gene call, TRBD2, was not cross checked with the DNA. TRBV12-2 is termed a pseudogene. The CDR3 consists of 13 residues. The CDR3 DNA follows: TGTGCAAGCCTCGGGGGGCTTGGGGAGACCCAGTACTTC. Protein product: CASLGGLGETQYF.

The chain combines TRBV6-5 with TRBJ1-6; D unclear. CDR1 and CDR2 from the germline V gene are MNHEY and SVGAGI. There are 14 residues in the CDR3. The V and J ends lost 9 bases and 7 bases respectively, with 16 bases between them. Here the CDR3 reads CASRKTGRNSPLHF. The CDR3 DNA sequence: TGTGCCAGTAGAAAGACGGGGAGGAATTCACCCCTCCACTTT.

V and J are TRBV7-9 and TRBJ2-2; weak D call: TRBD2 (5 bases). V was shortened by 1 base and J by 6 bases, with 9 bases between the two germline ends. The germline gives CDR1 SEHNR, CDR2 FQNEAQ (reference sequence). The CDR3 loop spans 14 amino acids. The CDR3 spells CASSLVAGAGELFF. Written as DNA, the CDR3 is TGTGCCAGCAGCTTAGTCGCCGGGGCCGGGGAGCTGTTTTTT.

This clone showed up just once. The genes are TRBV15 and TRBJ1-4; D not resolved. This CDR3 has 13 residues. Germline V gives CDR1 LNHNV, CDR2 YYDKDF (reference sequence). V was trimmed by 1 base and J by 7 bases, leaving 7 bases between them. The CDR3 region is CATSRVSGEKLFF. The CDR3 nucleotides read TGTGCCACCAGCAGAGTAAGTGGTGAAAAACTGTTTTTT.

The J gene is TRBJ2-2, the V gene TRBV11-2; D perhaps matches TRBD2 (5 bases). The CDR3 is made up of 16 amino acids. Germline assignment: CDR1 SGHAT and CDR2 FQNNGV. Trimming removed 4 bases from V and 3 bases from J, with 15 bases in between. CDR3 sequence: CASSSLRSGYTGELFF. In DNA form, the CDR3 reads TGTGCCAGCAGCTCCCTCCGGAGCGGTTACACCGGGGAGCTGTTTTTT.

V is TRBV5-4 and J is TRBJ1-1, with D uncertain. From germline, CDR1 is SGHNT and CDR2 YYREEE (reference sequence). The V end was cut by 0 bases, the J end by 0 bases, with 6 bases between. This CDR3 contains 14 residues. The CDR3: CASSLGLLNTEAFF. The CDR3 nucleotides are TGTGCCAGCAGCTTGGGACTGCTGAACACTGAAGCTTTCTTT.

The gene calls are TRBV23-1 and TRBJ2-7; perhaps TRBD1 as D (6 bases). TRBV23-1 counts as an open reading frame of uncertain function. The CDR3 has 15 amino acids. V was trimmed by 3 bases and J by 5 bases, leaving 17 bases between them. CDR3 region: CASSQTGTSCDEQYF. The CDR3 DNA reads as TGCGCCAGCAGTCAGACCGGGACAAGTTGTGACGAGCAGTACTTC.

The chain couples TRBV19 to TRBJ1-1; tentative D call: TRBD1 (6 bases). The V gene lost 5 bases and the J gene lost 0 bases, with 13 bases spanning the gap. Germline-derived CDR1 and CDR2 are LNHDA and SQIVND (reference sequence). The CDR3 has 15 residues. CDR3 protein: CASSSRTEVNTEAFF. In nucleotides, the CDR3 is TGTGCCAGTAGTTCACGGACAGAGGTGAACACTGAAGCTTTCTTT.

This rearrangement joins TRBV13 to TRBJ2-5; TRBD1 matches 9 bases. The CDR3 runs to 14 residues. The J segment lost 9 bases and the V segment lost 5 bases, leaving 10 bases of the junction unmatched. Germline CDR1 and CDR2: PRHDT and FYEKMQ (reference sequence). CDR3 protein: CASSAGQGWVPQYF. CDR3 sequence (DNA): TGTGCCAGCAGCGCGGGACAGGGATGGGTTCCCCAGTACTTC.

The chain employs TRBV4-1 and TRBJ2-7; the match to TRBD1 covers 9 bases. The V gene's germline CDR1 is MGHRA and CDR2 YSYEKL. The ends lost 1 base at V and 6 bases at J; junction bases unmatched: 4. This CDR3 spans 14 amino acids. The CDR3 nucleotides are TGCGCCAGCAGCCAAGGGGACAGGGTTGGCGAGCAGTACTTC. Protein product: CASSQGDRVGEQYF.

V is TRBV15 and J is TRBJ2-7; D remains unclear. CDR1 LNHNV and CDR2 YYDKDF come from the germline V gene (reference sequence). With 0 bases removed from V and 3 bases from J, the gap between germline ends came to 6 bases. This CDR3 has 13 residues. The CDR3 region has the DNA TGTGCCACCAGCAGAGATACCGTCTACGAGCAGTACTTC. This translates into CATSRDTVYEQYF.

J is TRBJ2-1 and V is TRBV11-3, with D possibly being TRBD2 (6 bases). The germline V gene encodes CDR1 SGHNT and CDR2 YENEEA. The CDR3 runs 12 residues. Trimming took 8 bases from V and 7 from J, leaving 12 bases between them. Here the CDR3 DNA reads TGTGCCAGCTCAGTGGCGGGGAATGAGCAGTTCTTC. Translating it yields CASSVAGNEQFF.

The V call is TRBV6-1, the J call TRBJ2-3, with D perhaps TRBD1 (6 bases). From germline, CDR1 is MNHNS and CDR2 SASEGT. V was shortened by 8 bases and J by 3 bases, with 9 bases between the two germline ends. The CDR3 runs to 12 residues. The CDR3 DNA is TGTGCCAGCCACAGGGAAACAGATACGCAGTATTTT. Protein sequence: CASHRETDTQYF.

This clone was detected only a few times. The V and J genes are TRBV9 and TRBJ2-2, with 9 bases matching TRBD2. In germline, CDR1 is SGDLS, CDR2 YYNGEE. The CDR3 is made up of 15 amino acids. The junction had 7 bases not matched to a gene; V was cut back by 6 bases and J by 4 bases. This CDR3 reads CASKFSGGFTGELFF. CDR3 sequence (DNA): TGTGCCAGCAAATTTAGCGGGGGTTTCACCGGGGAGCTGTTTTTT.

The rearrangement links TRBV25-1 to TRBJ2-2; D is undetermined. From germline, CDR1 is MGHDK and CDR2 SYGVNS. The CDR3 loop spans 14 amino acids. V lost 0 bases, J lost 4 bases, and 6 bases lay in between. CDR3 coding DNA: TGTGCCAGCAGTGAATATACCGGCACCGGGGAGCTGTTTTTT. Translation: CASSEYTGTGELFF.

This sequence joins TRBV5-1 and TRBJ2-1; no definite D call. The V end was cut by 0 bases, the J end by 7 bases, with 8 bases between. There are 13 residues in the CDR3. Germline CDR1 and CDR2: SGHRS and YFSETQ. The CDR3 DNA reads as TGCGCCAGCAGCTTGGGCCGGGCTAATGAGCAGTTCTTC. As protein: CASSLGRANEQFF.

As to this clone: One end of the junction does not line up with germline, which may come from a read error. The rearrangement links TRBV9 to TRBJ2-1, with D unresolved. The length of the CDR3 is 15 residues. The germline V gene has CDR1 SGDLS and CDR2 YYNGEE. In DNA, the CDR3 is TGTGCCGGCAGCGTAGACCTTGGGGCCTACAATGAGCAGTTCTTC. It is translated as CAGSVDLGAYNEQFF.

This chain links TRBV7-9 with TRBJ2-5; D is uncertain. Trimming shortened V by 5 bases and J by 5 bases, and 6 bases separated the two germline ends. CDR1 is SEHNR, CDR2 FQNEAQ, per germline (reference sequence). The CDR3 covers 11 residues. The CDR3 sequence: CASSPRETQYF. The CDR3 coding sequence is TGTGCCAGCAGCCCACGCGAGACCCAGTACTTC.

This rearrangement joins TRBV27 to TRBJ2-5; TRBD2 matches 14 bases. V lost 6 bases to trimming and J lost 5 bases; unmatched junction nucleotides: 8. CDR1 MNHEY and CDR2 SMNVEV come from the germline V gene (reference sequence). The CDR3 length is 16 residues. The CDR3 DNA sequence: TGTGCCAGCAGCCCGGGACTAGCGGGAGTCGGCGAGACCCAGTACTTC. Residues: CASSPGLAGVGETQYF.

The chain joins TRBV14 to TRBJ2-1; a weak D match, TRBD2 (5 bases). V gave up 3 bases and J gave up 7 bases, with 16 bases separating them. Germline V gene sequence: CDR1 SGHDN, CDR2 FVKESK. CDR3 length: 15 residues. The CDR3 sequence is CASSHDSLTGNEQFF. The CDR3 DNA sequence: TGTGCCAGCAGCCACGACTCCCTGACGGGGAATGAGCAGTTCTTC.

The chain uses TRBV19 and TRBJ2-7, with D unclear. The CDR3 sequence is 11 residues long. Trimming took 5 bases from V and 3 from J, leaving 5 bases between them. CDR1 is LNHDA and CDR2 is SQIVND in the germline V gene (reference sequence). CDR3 protein: CASSLGYEQYF. The CDR3, as DNA: TGTGCCAGTAGTTTGGGCTACGAGCAGTACTTC. Together with reference TRBV19 and TRBJ2-7, the CDR3 gives the full variable domain: DGGITQSPKYLFRKEGQNVTLSCEQNLNHDAMYWYRQDPGQGLRLIYYSQIVNDFQKGDIAEGYSVSREKKESFPLTVTSAQKNPTAFYLCASSLGYEQYFGPGTRLTVT.

This rearrangement joins TRBV7-9 to TRBJ1-1, with D possibly being TRBD1 (6 bases). Germline V CDR1 and CDR2: SEHNR, FQNEAQ (reference sequence). The CDR3 totals 18 residues. Between the trimmed V and J ends, which lost 0 bases and 5 bases, there was a span of 22 bases. The DNA for the CDR3 is TGTGCCAGCAGCTTAGCGCTAATAGGACAGAGGAAATATACTGAAGCTTTCTTT. Translating gives CASSLALIGQRKYTEAFF.

V and J are TRBV6-5 and TRBJ2-4, with 8 bases fitting TRBD1. Germline assignment: CDR1 MNHEY and CDR2 SVGAGI. The CDR3 runs 15 residues. The V segment lost 5 bases and the J segment 2 bases; nucleotides outside the gene matches: 5. The CDR3 region has the DNA TGTGCCAGCAGTCAGGGGGCTCGGACCAAAAACATTCAGTACTTC. The encoded protein is CASSQGARTKNIQYF.